What follows describes a single T cell receptor (beta chain). In the source study's methods: Reference gene primer amplification in the assay estimated nucleated cell counts. Method: immunoSEQ multiplex PCR; TCRdb's copy keeps in-frame clones and lacks some. V and J calls and clone size follow that table, whereas D and trimming were derived from the DNA. The sample includes around 260,000 clones, over 75% seen only once; the top ten take around 0.67%. The data belong to a study of blood T cell repertoires in COVID-19. The wider study: Spain, Italy and the United States supplied samples that represented acute and convalescent COVID-19. The analysed material was cDNA or gDNA that came from T cells, B-cell-depleted T cells, or PBMCs.

V was pared by 0 bases and J by 3 bases, with 7 bases of the junction left unmatched. CDR3 length: 16 residues. CDR1 is LGHDT, CDR2 YNNKEL, per germline (reference sequence). The material sequenced was peripheral blood. This chain links TRBV3-1 (or the pseudogene TRBV3-2) with TRBJ2-7; 8 nucleotides agree with TRBD2. The clonotype originates from a human donor in a cohort sampled during active COVID-19. CDR3 region: CASSQDARGVNYEQYF. CDR3 nucleotide sequence: TGTGCCAGCAGCCAAGACGCGCGGGGGGTCAACTACGAGCAGTACTTC.